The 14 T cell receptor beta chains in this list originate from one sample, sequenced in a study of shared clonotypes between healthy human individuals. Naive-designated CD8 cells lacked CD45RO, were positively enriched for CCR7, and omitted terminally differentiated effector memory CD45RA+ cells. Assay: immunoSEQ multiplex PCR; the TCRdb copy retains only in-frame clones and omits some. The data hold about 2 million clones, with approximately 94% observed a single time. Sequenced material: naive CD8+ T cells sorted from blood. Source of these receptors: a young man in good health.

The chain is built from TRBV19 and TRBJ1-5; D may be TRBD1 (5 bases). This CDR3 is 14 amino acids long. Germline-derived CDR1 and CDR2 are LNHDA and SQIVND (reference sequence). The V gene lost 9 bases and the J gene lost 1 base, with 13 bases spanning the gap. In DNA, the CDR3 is TGTGCCAGCTGGCCGGGGGGAAGCAATCAGCCCCAGCATTTT. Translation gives CASWPGGSNQPQHF.

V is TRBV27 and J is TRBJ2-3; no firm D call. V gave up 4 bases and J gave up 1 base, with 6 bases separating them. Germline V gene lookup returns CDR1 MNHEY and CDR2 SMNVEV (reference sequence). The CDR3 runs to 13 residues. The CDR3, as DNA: TGTGCCAGCAGTTGGACGCGCACAGATACGCAGTATTTT. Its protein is CASSWTRTDTQYF.

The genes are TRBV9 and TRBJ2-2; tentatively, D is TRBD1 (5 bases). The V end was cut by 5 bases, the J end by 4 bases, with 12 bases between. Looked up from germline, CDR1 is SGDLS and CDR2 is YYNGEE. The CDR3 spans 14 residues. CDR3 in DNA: TGTGCCAGCAGGACAGAGAGCACCACCGGGGAGCTGTTTTTT. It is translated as CASRTESTTGELFF.

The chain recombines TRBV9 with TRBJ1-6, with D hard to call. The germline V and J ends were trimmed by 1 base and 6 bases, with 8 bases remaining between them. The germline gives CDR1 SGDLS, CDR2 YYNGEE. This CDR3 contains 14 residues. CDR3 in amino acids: CASSVFALNSPLHF. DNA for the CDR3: TGTGCCAGCAGCGTATTTGCCCTTAATTCACCCCTCCACTTT.

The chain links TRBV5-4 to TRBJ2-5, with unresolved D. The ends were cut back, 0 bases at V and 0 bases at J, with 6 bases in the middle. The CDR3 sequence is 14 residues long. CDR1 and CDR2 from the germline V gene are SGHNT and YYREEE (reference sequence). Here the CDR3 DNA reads TGTGCCAGCAGCTTGGATGCGTACCAAGAGACCCAGTACTTC. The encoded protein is CASSLDAYQETQYF.

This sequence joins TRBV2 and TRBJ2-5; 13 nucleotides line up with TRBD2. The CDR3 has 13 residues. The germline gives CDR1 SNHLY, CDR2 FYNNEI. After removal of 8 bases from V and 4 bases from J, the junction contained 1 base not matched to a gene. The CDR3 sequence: CASGTSGVETQYF. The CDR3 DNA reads TGTGCCAGCGGGACTAGCGGGGTAGAGACCCAGTACTTC.

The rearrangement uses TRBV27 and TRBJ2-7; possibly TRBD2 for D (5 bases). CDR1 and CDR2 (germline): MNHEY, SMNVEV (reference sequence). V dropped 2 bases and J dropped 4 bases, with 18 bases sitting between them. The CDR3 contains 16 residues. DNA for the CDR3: TGTGCCAGCAGTTTAAGGGATAGGGTCGGGGTATACGAGCAGTACTTC. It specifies CASSLRDRVGVYEQYF.

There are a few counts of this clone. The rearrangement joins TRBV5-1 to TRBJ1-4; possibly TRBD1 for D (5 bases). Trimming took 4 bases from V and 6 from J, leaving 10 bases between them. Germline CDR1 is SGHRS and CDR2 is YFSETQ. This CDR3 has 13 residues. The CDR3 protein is CASSPGTDEKLFF. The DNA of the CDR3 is TGCGCCAGCAGCCCCGGGACGGATGAAAAACTGTTTTTT.

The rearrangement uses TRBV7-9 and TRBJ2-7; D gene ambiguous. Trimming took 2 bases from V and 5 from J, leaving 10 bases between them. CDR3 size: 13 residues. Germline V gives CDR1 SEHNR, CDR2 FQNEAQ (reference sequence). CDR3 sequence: CASSLSTFNEQYF. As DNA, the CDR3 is TGTGCCAGCAGCTTATCAACGTTCAACGAGCAGTACTTC.

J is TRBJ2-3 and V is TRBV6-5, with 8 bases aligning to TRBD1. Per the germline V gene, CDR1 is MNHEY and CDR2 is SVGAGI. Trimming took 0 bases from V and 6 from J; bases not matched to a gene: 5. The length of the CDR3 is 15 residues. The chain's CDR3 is CASSYSDRDMDTQYF. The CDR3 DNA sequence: TGTGCCAGCAGTTACTCGGACAGGGACATGGATACGCAGTATTTT.

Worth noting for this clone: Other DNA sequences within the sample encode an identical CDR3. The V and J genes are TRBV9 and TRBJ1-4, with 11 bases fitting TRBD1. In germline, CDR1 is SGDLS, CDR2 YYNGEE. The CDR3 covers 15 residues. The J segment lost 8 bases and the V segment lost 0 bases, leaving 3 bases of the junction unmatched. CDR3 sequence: CASSVGGTGGEKLFF. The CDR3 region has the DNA TGTGCCAGCAGCGTAGGAGGGACAGGGGGGGAAAAACTGTTTTTT.

This CDR3 is CASSSLAGGSNEQFF. The CDR3 nucleotides read TGCGCCAGCAGCTCCCTAGCGGGGGGGTCCAATGAGCAGTTCTTC. The chain recombines TRBV4-1 with TRBJ2-1; TRBD2 aligns across 12 bases. Germline values: CDR1 MGHRA, CDR2 YSYEKL. V was clipped by 5 bases and J by 6 bases; unmatched bases: 5. This CDR3 has 15 amino acids.

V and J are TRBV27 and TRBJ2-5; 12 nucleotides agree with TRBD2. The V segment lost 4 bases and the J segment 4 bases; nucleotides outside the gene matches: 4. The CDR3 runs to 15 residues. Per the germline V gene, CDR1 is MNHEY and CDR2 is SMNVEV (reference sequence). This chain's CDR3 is CASSWTSGEGETQYF. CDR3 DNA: TGTGCCAGCAGTTGGACTAGCGGGGAGGGAGAGACCCAGTACTTC.

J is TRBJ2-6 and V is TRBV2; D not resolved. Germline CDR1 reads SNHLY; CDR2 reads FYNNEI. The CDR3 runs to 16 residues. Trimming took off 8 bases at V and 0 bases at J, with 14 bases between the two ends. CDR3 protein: CASFWDQLSGANVLTF. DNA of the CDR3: TGTGCCAGCTTTTGGGATCAACTCTCTGGGGCCAACGTCCTGACTTTC.